The 17 T cell receptor beta chains listed next were all sequenced from one sample in a study of spatial heterogeneity in lung cancer. Each CDR3 protein is one row after TCRdb ran MiXCR on the 5' RACE reads. The table lists roughly 46,000 distinct CDR3 sequences, approximately 10% of them singletons. Documented time point: sample taken at primary tumor resection. Tumor, nontumor lung or frozen PBMC supplied whole RNA, sequenced without sorting. Here the sequenced sample was PBMCs, taken at surgery. These receptors were collected from a female donor with early-stage non-small cell lung cancer.

This clonotype has a handful of counts. CDR3 DNA: TGCAGCCTCGGACAGGGGGTCAACTACGAGCAGTACTTC. Protein: CSLGQGVNYEQYF. The chain links TRBV20-1 to TRBJ2-7; 10 nucleotides align to TRBD1. Germline loops: CDR1 DFQATT, CDR2 SNEGSKA (reference sequence). This CDR3 has 13 residues.

This clonotype was detected ten times or more. This chain joins TRBV3-1 and TRBJ2-3; D might be TRBD1 (6 bases). The V and J ends lost 4 bases and 6 bases respectively, with 14 bases between them. CDR3 length: 14 amino acids. CDR1 LGHDT and CDR2 YNNKEL come from the germline V gene (reference sequence). The CDR3 is CASSPNRVADTQYF. The CDR3, as DNA: TGTGCCAGCAGCCCTAACAGGGTGGCGGATACGCAGTATTTT.

This clonotype has just a few counts. The chain has TRBV28 and TRBJ1-5; D is perhaps TRBD1 (5 bases). Deletions cut 2 bases from V and 4 bases from J, with 15 bases between. This CDR3 spans 16 amino acids. Per the germline V gene, CDR1 is MDHEN and CDR2 is SYDVKM. CDR3 in amino acids: CASSLASPGQNQPQHF. The CDR3 DNA sequence: TGTGCCAGCAGTTTAGCAAGTCCGGGGCAGAATCAGCCCCAGCATTTT.

This clonotype was seen repeatedly, ten times or more. The rearrangement links TRBV3-1 to TRBJ1-5; 9 nucleotides line up with TRBD1. Germline values: CDR1 LGHDT, CDR2 YNNKEL (reference sequence). This CDR3 has 14 amino acids. J lost 7 bases, V lost 4 bases, and 5 bases had no gene match. The CDR3 is CASSRTGARQPQHF. The CDR3 coding sequence is TGTGCCAGCAGCCGGACAGGGGCACGGCAGCCCCAGCATTTT.

This clonotype was picked up a small number of times. This chain links TRBV6-5 with TRBJ2-7; D tentatively reads TRBD1 or TRBD2 (5 bases each). The length of the CDR3 is 13 residues. Germline CDR1 MNHEY, CDR2 SVGAGI. Trimming shortened V by 5 bases and J by 8 bases, and 16 bases separated the two germline ends. The CDR3 DNA reads TGTGCCAGCAGTCCCCGCGTGGGGGTGAAGCAGTACTTC. This translates into CASSPRVGVKQYF.

The chain carries TRBV18 and TRBJ1-5; D unresolved. The germline CDR1 and CDR2 sequences are KGHSH and LQKENI. The CDR3 is 16 residues long. The V gene lost 4 bases and the J gene lost 0 bases, with 13 bases spanning the gap. Here the CDR3 DNA reads TGTGCCAGCTCACAAACGGAAAGCCTTAGCAATCAGCCCCAGCATTTT. The encoded protein is CASSQTESLSNQPQHF.

A few counts support this clonotype. The V call is TRBV7-2, the J call TRBJ1-2, with 9 bases aligning to TRBD1. CDR1 is SGHTA and CDR2 is FQGNSA in the germline V gene. The CDR3 contains 14 residues. After removal of 2 bases from V and 6 bases from J, the junction contained 4 bases not matched to a gene. The CDR3 DNA is TGTGCCAGCAGCTTACCCGGGACAGGGCATGGCTACACCTTC. Translating gives CASSLPGTGHGYTF.

This clonotype was found many times. The chain combines TRBV13 with TRBJ1-2, with 7 bases identical to TRBD1. Germline-derived CDR1 and CDR2 are PRHDT and FYEKMQ (reference sequence). This CDR3 is built from 13 residues. V shed 5 bases and J 6 bases; nucleotides not matched to a gene: 6. CDR3 coding DNA: TGTGCCAGCAGCGGGGACAGTCAGGATGGCTACACCTTC. Its protein is CASSGDSQDGYTF.

V gene TRBV27 combines with J gene TRBJ2-2, with TRBD2 matching over 7 bases. Germline trimming cut 10 bases from V and 2 bases from J; bases unmatched to any gene: 10. CDR1 MNHEY and CDR2 SMNVEV come from the germline V gene (reference sequence). This CDR3 comprises 15 residues. CDR3 region: CATRRVAGNTGELFF. The DNA for the CDR3 is TGTGCCACCCGACGGGTAGCGGGTAACACCGGGGAGCTGTTTTTT.

This clonotype was detected ten times or more. The chain couples TRBV11-3 to TRBJ2-1; 7 bases fit TRBD1. CDR1 and CDR2 from the germline V gene are SGHNT and YENEEA. The CDR3 contains 12 residues. With V trimmed by 5 bases and J by 8 bases, 3 bases remained unmatched. This CDR3 is CASSGQEDEQFF. The CDR3, as DNA: TGTGCCAGCAGCGGACAGGAGGATGAGCAGTTCTTC.

Ten or more counts support this clonotype. This sequence joins TRBV5-6 and TRBJ1-1, with D tentatively TRBD1 (5 bases). This CDR3 is 13 amino acids long. Trimming pared 2 bases from V and 2 bases from J, leaving 7 bases between. Per germline, CDR1 SGHDT and CDR2 YYEEEE. CDR3 sequence reads: CASSFGGNTEAFF. The CDR3 nucleotides are TGTGCCAGCAGCTTTGGGGGTAACACTGAAGCTTTCTTT.

This chain connects TRBV18 to TRBJ2-2; 9 positions agree with TRBD1. Germline V gene data show CDR1 as KGHSH and CDR2 as LQKENI. This CDR3 region has 15 residues. The ends lost 1 base at V and 3 bases at J; junction bases unmatched: 0. CDR3 coding DNA: TGTGCCAGCTCACCACGGACAGGGGACACCGGGGAGCTGTTTTTT. Amino acids: CASSPRTGDTGELFF.

This clonotype was detected only a few times. The J gene is TRBJ2-7, the V gene TRBV20-1; 7 bases line up with TRBD1. This CDR3 comprises 13 residues. V shed 5 bases and J 0 bases; nucleotides not matched to a gene: 4. Germline V gene lookup returns CDR1 DFQATT and CDR2 SNEGSKA (reference sequence). The CDR3 nucleotides are TGCAGTGCTCGGGACAGCCACTCCTACGAGCAGTACTTC. Translation gives CSARDSHSYEQYF.

This clonotype was observed a handful of times. The CDR3 DNA follows: TGTGCCATCAGGGCGTCAGATACGCAGTATTTT. Translation gives CAIRASDTQYF. V gene TRBV10-3 combines with J gene TRBJ2-3; D unclear. The V gene's germline CDR1 is ENHRY and CDR2 SYGVKD. V lost 6 bases and J lost 4, with 5 bases in between. This CDR3 contains 11 residues.

The chain couples TRBV25-1 to TRBJ2-1; D is possibly TRBD1 (6 bases). The CDR3 totals 12 residues. Between the trimmed V and J ends, which lost 6 bases and 3 bases, there was a span of 6 bases. The germline gives CDR1 MGHDK, CDR2 SYGVNS. The CDR3 is CASRQGYNEQFF. CDR3 in DNA: TGTGCCAGCAGACAGGGCTACAATGAGCAGTTCTTC.

The chain uses TRBV4-2 and TRBJ1-2; D may be TRBD1 (5 bases). CDR3 size: 14 residues. V lost 1 base and J 8 bases, leaving 14 bases between the germline ends. Germline-derived CDR1 and CDR2 are LGHNA and YNFKEQ. The CDR3 DNA is TGTGCCAGCAGCCAAGTGTCGGACATGGACGGCTACACCTTC. It is translated as CASSQVSDMDGYTF.

Notes on this clonotype: The germline gene is not matched at one end of the junction; a read error may be the cause. This chain connects TRBV5-1 to TRBJ1-2; tentatively, D is TRBD1 (6 bases). Germline V gene sequence: CDR1 SGHRS, CDR2 YFSETQ. The CDR3 is 14 amino acids. In DNA, the CDR3 is TGCGCCAGCAGCTTGGCCGGGACAAACTATGGCGACACCTTC. Protein product: CASSLAGTNYGDTF.